This T cell receptor (beta chain) was observed in a study of T-cell memory formation after mild COVID-19. The CDR3 is 13 residues long. V lost 5 bases, J lost 7 bases, and 12 bases lay in between. TCRdb re-derived calls from the 5' RACE reads in MiXCR, one entry per CDR3 protein. Of 550,000 to 650,000 distinct CDR3 sequences listed, 15% to 20% are singletons. The sequence derives from an adult woman who had mild COVID-19 (a few samples of this study predate the infection). Cell type and time point are not known. This chain uses TRBV12-3 or TRBV12-4 with TRBJ1-5; unclear D gene. The specimen was PBMCs or a T cell subset sorted from them (not recorded which). This CDR3 is CASSPHSGQPQHF. The CDR3 bases are TGTGCCAGCAGTCCGCATTCAGGCCAGCCCCAGCATTTT.